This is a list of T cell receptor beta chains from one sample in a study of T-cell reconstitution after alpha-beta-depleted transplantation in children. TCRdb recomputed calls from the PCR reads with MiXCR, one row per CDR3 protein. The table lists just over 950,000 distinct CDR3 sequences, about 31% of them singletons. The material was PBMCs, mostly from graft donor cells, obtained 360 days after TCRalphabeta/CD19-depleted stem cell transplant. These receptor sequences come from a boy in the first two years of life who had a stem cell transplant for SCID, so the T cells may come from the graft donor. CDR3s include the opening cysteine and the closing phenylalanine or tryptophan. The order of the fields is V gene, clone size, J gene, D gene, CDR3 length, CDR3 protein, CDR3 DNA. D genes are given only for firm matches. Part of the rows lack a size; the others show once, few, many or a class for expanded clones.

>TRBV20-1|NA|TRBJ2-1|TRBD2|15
CCALVAGGPYNEQFF
TGCTGTGCTCTAGTAGCGGGGGGGCCTTACAATGAGCAGTTCTTC
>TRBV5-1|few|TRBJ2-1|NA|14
CASSLRDYDNEQFF
TGCGCCAGCAGCTTGCGAGACTACGACAATGAGCAGTTCTTC
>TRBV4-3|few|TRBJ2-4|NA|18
CASSQELWDPIAKNIQYF
TGCGCCAGCAGCCAAGAGTTATGGGACCCTATAGCCAAAAACATTCAGTACTTC
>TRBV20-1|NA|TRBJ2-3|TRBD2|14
CSAGLAGPPDTQYF
TGCAGTGCTGGACTAGCGGGCCCCCCAGATACGCAGTATTTT
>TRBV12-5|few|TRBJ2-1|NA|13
CASGSGRGYEQFF
TGTGCTAGTGGTTCTGGCAGGGGTTATGAGCAGTTCTTC
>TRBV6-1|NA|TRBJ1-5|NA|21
CASRENLGTLPRFHSNQPQHF
TGTGCCAGCAGAGAAAACCTAGGGACACTACCTCGCTTTCATAGCAATCAGCCCCAGCATTTT
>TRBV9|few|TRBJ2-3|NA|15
CASSVAAGGTDTQYF
TGTGCCAGCAGCGTAGCTGCAGGGGGCACAGATACGCAGTATTTT
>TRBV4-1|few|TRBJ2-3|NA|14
CASSQFGAGPTQYF
TGCGCCAGCAGCCAATTCGGAGCAGGTCCTACGCAGTATTTT
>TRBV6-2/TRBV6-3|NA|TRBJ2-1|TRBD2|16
CASRVESGGLHNEQFF
TGTGCCAGCAGGGTAGAGAGCGGGGGGCTTCACAATGAGCAGTTCTTC
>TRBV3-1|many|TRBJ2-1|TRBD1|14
CASSQDLGGDEQFF
TGTGCCAGCAGCCAAGATCTAGGGGGCGATGAGCAGTTCTTC
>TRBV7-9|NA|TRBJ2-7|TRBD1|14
CASSLPSDREKQYF
TGTGCCAGCAGCTTACCGTCGGACAGGGAAAAGCAGTACTTC
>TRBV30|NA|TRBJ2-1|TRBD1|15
CAWSGDRGGFYEQFF
TGTGCCTGGAGTGGCGACAGGGGAGGTTTTTATGAGCAGTTCTTC
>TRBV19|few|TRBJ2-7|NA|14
CASSIARDLREQYF
TGTGCCAGTAGTATTGCAAGGGACTTGAGGGAGCAGTACTTC
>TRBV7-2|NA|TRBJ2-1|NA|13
CASSPNRVNEQFF
TGTGCCAGCAGCCCAAACAGGGTCAATGAGCAGTTCTTC
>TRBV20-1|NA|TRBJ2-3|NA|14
CSAEGGDFTDTQYF
TGCAGTGCGGAGGGGGGGGACTTCACAGATACGCAGTATTTT
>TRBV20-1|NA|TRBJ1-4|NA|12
CSAVQSPGHQVF
TGCAGTGCTGTCCAAAGTCCGGGACACCAAGTTTTT
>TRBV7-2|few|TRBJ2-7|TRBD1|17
CASSFAFRDRKDYEQYF
TGTGCCAGCAGCTTCGCGTTCAGGGACAGGAAGGACTACGAGCAGTACTTC
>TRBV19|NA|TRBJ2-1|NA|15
CASSQTGYLYNEQFF
TGTGCCAGTAGCCAAACAGGGTACCTTTACAATGAGCAGTTCTTC
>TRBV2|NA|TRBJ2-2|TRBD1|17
CASSRQGNFVRTGELFF
TGTGCCAGCAGTAGACAGGGTAATTTCGTTCGCACCGGGGAGCTGTTTTTT
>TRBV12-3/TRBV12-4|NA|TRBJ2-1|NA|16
CASTSGRLFSYNEQFF
TGTGCCAGCACCTCTGGGCGACTATTCTCCTACAATGAGCAGTTCTTC
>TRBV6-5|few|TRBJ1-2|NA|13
CASSYSGNHGYTF
TGTGCCAGCAGTTACTCTGGGAACCATGGCTACACCTTC
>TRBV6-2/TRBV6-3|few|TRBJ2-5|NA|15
CASSYWGPPQETQYF
TGTGCCAGCAGTTATTGGGGGCCCCCACAAGAGACCCAGTACTTC
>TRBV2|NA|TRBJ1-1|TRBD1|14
CASSQTGDGTEAFF
TGTGCCAGCAGTCAGACAGGGGATGGCACTGAAGCTTTCTTT
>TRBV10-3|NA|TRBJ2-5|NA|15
CAISPGQIPQETQYF
TGTGCCATCAGCCCCGGACAGATACCCCAAGAGACCCAGTACTTC
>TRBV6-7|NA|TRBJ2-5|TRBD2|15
CASRRETEYQETQYF
TGTGCCAGCAGGCGGGAGACGGAGTACCAAGAGACCCAGTACTTC
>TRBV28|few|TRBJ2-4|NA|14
CASSSGVNGNIQYF
TGTGCCAGCAGCTCCGGGGTCAACGGAAACATTCAGTACTTC
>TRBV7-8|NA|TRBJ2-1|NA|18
CASSLGSGAGGPHNEQFF
TGTGCCAGCAGCTTAGGGTCCGGGGCAGGCGGTCCCCACAATGAGCAGTTCTTC
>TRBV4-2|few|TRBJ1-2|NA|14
CASSQAPSGYGYTF
TGTGCCAGCAGCCAAGCCCCTTCGGGGTATGGCTACACCTTC